The present TCR beta chain was sequenced within a study of T cell changes during pregnancy in multiple sclerosis. Profiled with immunoSEQ multiplex PCR; TCRdb holds only in-frame clones, not every one. Among over 75,000 clones listed, approximately 92% were seen once. V was shortened by 3 bases and J by 11 bases, with 15 bases between the two germline ends. Per the germline V gene, CDR1 is GTSNPN and CDR2 is SVGIG (reference sequence). CDR3 length: 12 amino acids. The TCR originated in a female donor with multiple sclerosis, enrolled in a pregnancy study. The sample in question was peripheral blood, obtained in the first trimester of pregnancy. This rearrangement joins TRBV30 to TRBJ2-3, with a tentative D call TRBD2 (6 bases). The CDR3 sequence is CAWRWRRGEQYF. CDR3 in DNA: TGTGCCTGGAGGTGGCGGCGGGGTGAGCAGTATTTT.